This T cell receptor (beta chain) was observed in a study of cytomegalovirus exposure and HLA in healthy donors. Profiled with immunoSEQ multiplex PCR; TCRdb holds only in-frame clones, not every one. Here the sample spans approximately 160,000 clones, about 90% being singletons. These donors were members of the roughly 110-subject validation cohort, a group separate from the roughly 670-subject first cohort. This CDR3 has 14 amino acids. Losses at the gene ends were 7 bases for V and 6 bases for J; bases not matched to a gene: 8. The germline V gene encodes CDR1 SNHLY and CDR2 FYNNEI. The chain links TRBV2 to TRBJ2-3; 9 bases are shared with TRBD2. Sequenced: PBMCs. The sequence was collected from a woman aged 18-29 years in good health and CMV-seropositive. DNA for the CDR3: TGTGCCAGCACACTAGCGGGCGCTGCTGATACGCAGTATTTT. This codes for CASTLAGAADTQYF.